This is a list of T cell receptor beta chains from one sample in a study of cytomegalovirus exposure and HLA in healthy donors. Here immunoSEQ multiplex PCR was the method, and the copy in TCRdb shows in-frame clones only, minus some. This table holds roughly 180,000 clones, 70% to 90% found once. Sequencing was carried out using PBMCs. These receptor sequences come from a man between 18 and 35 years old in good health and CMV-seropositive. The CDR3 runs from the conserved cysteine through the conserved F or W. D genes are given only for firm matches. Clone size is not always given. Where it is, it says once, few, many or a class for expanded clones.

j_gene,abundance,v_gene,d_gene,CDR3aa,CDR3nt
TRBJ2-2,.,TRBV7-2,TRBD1,CASSLGVGTGPGELFF,TGTGCCAGCAGCTTAGGAGTAGGGACAGGGCCCGGGGAGCTGTTTTTT
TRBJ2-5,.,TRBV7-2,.,CASSLALRAETQYF,TGTGCCAGCAGCTTAGCGCTAAGAGCAGAGACCCAGTACTTC
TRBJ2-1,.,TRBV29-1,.,CSGVWGGPGQFF,TGCAGCGGCGTGTGGGGGGGCCCTGGGCAGTTCTTC
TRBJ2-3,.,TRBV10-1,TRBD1,CASRGQGKDTQYF,TGCGCCAGCAGGGGACAGGGGAAAGATACGCAGTATTTT
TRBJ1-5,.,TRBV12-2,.,CASRLAGQDLYSNQPQHF,TGTGCAAGTCGCTTAGCGGGACAGGACCTTTATAGCAATCAGCCCCAGCATTTT
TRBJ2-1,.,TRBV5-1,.,CASSLGFGTPQNNEQFF,TGCGCCAGCAGCTTGGGGTTCGGGACTCCACAGAACAATGAGCAGTTCTTC
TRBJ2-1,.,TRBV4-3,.,CASSQEFDPQGDEQFF,TGCGCCAGCAGCCAAGAATTTGACCCCCAAGGAGATGAGCAGTTCTTC
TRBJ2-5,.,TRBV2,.,CASSEQETQYF,TGTGCCAGCAGCGAACAGGAGACCCAGTACTTC
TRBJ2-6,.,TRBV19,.,CATLESGRANVLTF,TGTGCCACCCTCGAGTCCGGGAGGGCCAACGTCCTGACTTTC
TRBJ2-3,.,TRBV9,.,CASSVTAGVTQYF,TGTGCCAGCAGCGTGACCGCGGGCGTAACGCAGTATTTT
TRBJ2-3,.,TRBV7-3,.,CASSLKGVADTQYF,TGTGCCAGCAGCCTGAAGGGGGTTGCAGATACGCAGTATTTT
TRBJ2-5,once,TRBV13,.,CASSLATQADQETQYF,TGTGCCAGCAGCTTAGCGACACAGGCCGACCAAGAGACCCAGTACTTC
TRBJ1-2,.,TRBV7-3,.,CASSLTSETAYGYTF,TGTGCCAGCAGCTTAACGTCGGAGACGGCCTATGGCTACACCTTC
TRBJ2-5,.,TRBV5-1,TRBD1,CASSETGGGVFRTQYF,TGCGCCAGCAGCGAGACAGGGGGAGGGGTGTTTCGGACCCAGTACTTC
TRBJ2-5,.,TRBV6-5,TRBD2,CASCSWSGGRETQYF,TGTGCCAGCTGTTCTTGGAGCGGGGGACGAGAGACCCAGTACTTC
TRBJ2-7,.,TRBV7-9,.,CSSTVQGYEQYF,TGTTCCAGCACCGTCCAGGGGTACGAGCAGTACTTC
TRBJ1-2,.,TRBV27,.,CASSFSGAGYGYTF,TGTGCCAGCAGTTTTTCAGGGGCTGGCTATGGCTACACCTTC
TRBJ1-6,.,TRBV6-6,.,CASSYRGRVSPLHF,TGTGCCAGCAGTTACAGGGGGAGAGTTTCACCCCTCCACTTT
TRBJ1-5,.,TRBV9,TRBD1,CASSSGTDYQPQHF,TGTGCCAGCAGTTCCGGGACAGACTATCAGCCCCAGCATTTT
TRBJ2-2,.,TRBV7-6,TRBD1,CASSFGTANTGELFF,TGTGCCAGCAGCTTCGGGACAGCGAACACCGGGGAGCTGTTTTTT
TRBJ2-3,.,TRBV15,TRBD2,CATSRERGGTDTQYF,TGTGCCACCAGCAGAGAGCGGGGGGGCACAGATACGCAGTATTTT
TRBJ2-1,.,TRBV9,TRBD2,CASSVGLAGGNEQFF,TGTGCCAGCAGCGTAGGACTAGCGGGGGGAAATGAGCAGTTCTTC
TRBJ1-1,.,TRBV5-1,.,CASSLIGDTEAFF,TGCGCCAGCAGCTTGATAGGGGACACTGAAGCTTTCTTT
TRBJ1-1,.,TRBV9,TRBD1,CASSVAQQGLGAEAFF,TGTGCCAGCAGCGTAGCACAACAGGGGTTGGGCGCTGAAGCTTTCTTT
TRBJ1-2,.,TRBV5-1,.,CASSSTARGYTF,TGCGCCAGCAGCTCGACAGCCCGGGGCTACACCTTC
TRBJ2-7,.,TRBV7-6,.,CASSPGQTSSYEQYF,TGTGCCAGCAGCCCCGGACAGACCAGCTCCTACGAGCAGTACTTC
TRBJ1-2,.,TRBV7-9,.,CAIPARGNYGYTF,TGTGCCATCCCCGCCAGGGGAAACTATGGCTACACCTTC
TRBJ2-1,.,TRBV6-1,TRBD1,CASRQGAHNEQFF,TGTGCCAGCAGGCAGGGGGCCCACAATGAGCAGTTCTTC
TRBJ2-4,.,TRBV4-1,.,CASSQERFGAKNIQYF,TGCGCCAGCAGCCAAGAGAGGTTCGGAGCCAAAAACATTCAGTACTTC
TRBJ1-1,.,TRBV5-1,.,CASSLDTGRMNTEAFF,TGCGCCAGCAGCTTGGATACAGGGAGAATGAACACTGAAGCTTTCTTT